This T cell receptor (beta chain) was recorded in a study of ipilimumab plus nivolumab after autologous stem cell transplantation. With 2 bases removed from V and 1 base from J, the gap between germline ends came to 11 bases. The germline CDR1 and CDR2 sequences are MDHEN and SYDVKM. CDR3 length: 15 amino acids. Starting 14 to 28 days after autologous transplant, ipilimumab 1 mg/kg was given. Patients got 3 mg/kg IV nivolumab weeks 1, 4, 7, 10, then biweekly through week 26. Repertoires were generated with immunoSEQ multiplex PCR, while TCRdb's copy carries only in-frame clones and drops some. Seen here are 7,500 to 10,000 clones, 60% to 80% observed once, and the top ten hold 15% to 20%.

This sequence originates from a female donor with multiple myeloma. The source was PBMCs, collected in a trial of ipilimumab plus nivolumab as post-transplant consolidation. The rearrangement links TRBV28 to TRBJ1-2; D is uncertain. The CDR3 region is CASSLILGINYGYTF. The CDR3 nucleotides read TGTGCCAGCAGTTTAATTCTGGGAATTAACTATGGCTACACCTTC.